This T cell receptor beta chain was obtained from a study of blood T cell repertoires in COVID-19. Overall study context: Samples taken during acute and convalescent COVID-19 were collected in the United States, Italy and Spain. T cells, B-cell-depleted T cells, or PBMCs supplied cDNA or gDNA.

The V and J ends lost 0 bases and 0 bases respectively, with 13 bases between them. The CDR3 is 17 residues long. Looked up from germline, CDR1 is LGHDT and CDR2 is YNNKEL (reference sequence). Per the original data handling: Reference gene primers were amplified, and this amplification served to estimate nucleated cell counts. Assay: immunoSEQ multiplex PCR; the TCRdb copy retains only in-frame clones and omits some. The V and J calls and clone size are taken from that table; D and trimming were inferred from the DNA. The sample has about 350,000 clones; approximately 90% are singletons. The sample comprised peripheral blood. The TCR sequence derives from a woman between 18 and 29 years old who had recovered from COVID-19. The chain joins TRBV3-1 (or the pseudogene TRBV3-2) to TRBJ2-3; the D gene is possibly TRBD2 (6 bases). The CDR3 spells CASSQEKASVSTDTQYF. In DNA form, the CDR3 reads TGTGCCAGCAGCCAAGAAAAGGCTAGCGTGAGCACAGATACGCAGTATTTT.